The present entry profiles one T cell receptor (beta chain) with its context. This record comes from a study of blood T cell repertoires in COVID-19. Across the whole study: The United States, Italy and Spain were the sources of the acute and convalescent COVID-19 samples. In each case, the material was cDNA or gDNA derived from T cells, B-cell-depleted T cells, or PBMCs.

Sequenced by immunoSEQ multiplex PCR; TCRdb stores in-frame clones only, minus some. This table holds about 280,000 clones, roughly 86% found once. The CDR3 consists of 17 residues. After removal of 0 bases from V and 4 bases from J, the junction contained 6 bases not matched to a gene. CDR1 LNHNV and CDR2 YYDKDF come from the germline V gene (reference sequence). The rearrangement uses TRBV15 and TRBJ2-2; 9 bases are shared with TRBD1. Source material: peripheral blood. This clonotype originated in a man aged 18 to 29 with active or convalescent COVID-19. In DNA form, the CDR3 reads TGTGCCACCAGCAGAGATCTTAACAGGGGGCTCACCGGGGAGCTGTTTTTT. This gives the protein CATSRDLNRGLTGELFF.